Here is one TCR beta chain with its context. Its specificity is not known. V lost 3 bases, J lost 7 bases, and 4 bases stayed unmatched. From germline, CDR1 is SQVTM and CDR2 ANQGSEA. The CDR3 covers 14 residues. The table came from immunoSEQ multiplex PCR; TCRdb's copy has only in-frame clones and leaves some out. Of some 300,000 clones in the sample, almost 80% were seen once. The data were taken from a study of cytotoxic CD8 clonotypes in ibrutinib-treated CLL. Findings of the study overall: Baseline clonality exceeded age-matched healthy donors and tracked circulating CD8+ T-cell counts. Baseline levels were approached again at progression, after clonality had risen at ibrutinib response.

Roughly 2 micrograms of genomic DNA from cryopreserved PBMCs went into TCR beta libraries. This chain uses TRBV29-1 with TRBJ2-5; TRBD2 matches 14 bases. This sample comprised PBMCs, obtained before ibrutinib treatment. The clonotype was recovered from a human donor with chronic lymphocytic leukemia. The CDR3 sequence is CSVETSGRAGTQYF. The CDR3 DNA is TGCAGCGTTGAGACTAGCGGGAGGGCGGGGACCCAGTACTTC.